The clone carrying this T cell receptor (beta chain) was recorded a few times. Antigen: not known. These data come from a study of cytomegalovirus exposure and HLA in healthy donors. Study overall: From 150 million to 200 million T cells, an earlier analysis saw under 140 million unique TCR beta sequences.

13 Jbeta primers and 60 Vbeta primers were used for the PCR. Assay used: immunoSEQ multiplex PCR; TCRdb lists only in-frame clones, some missing. This table has about 100,000 clones, roughly 75% appearing once. Study-level findings and limits: Relative to equally common others, HLA-associated TCR beta chains showed greater clonal expansion in a later analysis. CMV serostatus alone was available as immune exposure information. Prior analysis indicated that the majority of TCR beta V segments exhibited productivity approximately 90% or approximately 30% of the time.

The sequence came from a woman aged 55-70 years in good health and CMV-seronegative. The sample taken for sequencing was PBMCs.

DNA for the CDR3: TGTGCCAGCAAAGCCCAGGCGAACACTGAAGCTTTCTTT. Encoded protein: CASKAQANTEAFF. V usage is TRBV6-5 and J usage is TRBJ1-1; no clear D gene. CDR3 length: 13 residues. Germline V gene data show CDR1 as MNHEY and CDR2 as SVGAGI. The ends were cut back, 7 bases at V and 1 base at J, with 10 bases in the middle.